This T cell receptor (beta chain) is drawn from a study of blood T cells in healthy people across ages. The CDR3 length is 13 residues. Trimming took 5 bases from V and 7 from J; bases not matched to a gene: 8. Germline V CDR1 and CDR2: WSHSY, SAAADI. Next came a second PCR, run for about 7 to 12 cycles, which used a sample-barcoded 5' primer along with a J-beta primer mix. Each CDR3 protein is one row after TCRdb ran MiXCR on the 5' RACE reads. The repertoire holds more than 700,000 distinct CDR3 sequences, with about 48% as singletons. The study drew donors from healthy Caucasian individuals in Russia aged roughly 6 to 95. The draw of peripheral blood yielded ten milliliters from each donor. Each sample yielded at least 6 million isolated PBMCs.

The sample was blood. This chain connects TRBV10-2 to TRBJ2-7, with TRBD2 matching over 7 bases. The receptor's source is a man older than 75 in good health. As DNA, the CDR3 is TGCGCCAGCAGTCTAGCGGCCCGCGGAGAGCAGTACTTC. It yields the protein CASSLAARGEQYF.